These 27 T cell receptor beta chains originate from one sample sequenced in a study of blood T cells in healthy people across ages. It was with a sample-barcoded 5' primer and a J-beta primer mix that a second PCR of roughly 6 to 11 cycles was run. TCRdb re-derived calls from the 5' RACE reads in MiXCR, one entry per CDR3 protein. In the table there are some 1.5 million distinct CDR3 sequences, 28% of which are singletons. Sequenced material: blood. The receptors were sampled from a woman under 40 in good health.

There are a few counts of this clonotype. The chain carries TRBV21-1 and TRBJ2-7; whether TRBD1, the table's D call, matches the DNA was not checked. TRBV21-1 is a recognized pseudogene. The CDR3 runs 14 residues. The CDR3 nucleotides read TGTGCCAGCAGCAACCGGGACAGGGGGTACGAGCAGTACTTC. Amino acid sequence: CASSNRDRGYEQYF.

This clonotype turned up a few times. The rearrangement links TRBV5-1 to TRBJ2-6, with D possibly matching TRBD2 (6 bases). From germline, CDR1 is SGHRS and CDR2 YFSETQ. Trimming cost V 0 bases and J 3 bases, with 16 bases left between them. There are 18 residues in the CDR3. The CDR3 region is CASSLGLKGLGGANVLTF. The CDR3 nucleotides are TGCGCCAGCAGCTTGGGCCTGAAGGGACTGGGTGGGGCCAACGTCCTGACTTTC.

This clonotype has only a few counts. V gene TRBV20-1 combines with J gene TRBJ2-1; the match to TRBD2 covers 7 bases. CDR1 and CDR2 (germline): DFQATT, SNEGSKA (reference sequence). V was clipped by 6 bases and J by 0 bases; unmatched bases: 11. This CDR3 has 16 amino acids. The CDR3 nucleotides read TGCAGTGCAGTTATCTTAGCGGGCCACTCCTACAATGAGCAGTTCTTC. This sequence encodes CSAVILAGHSYNEQFF.

V is TRBV19 and J is TRBJ1-4; D uncertain. From germline, CDR1 is LNHDA and CDR2 SQIVND (reference sequence). Deletions cut 3 bases from V and 5 bases from J, with 10 bases between. The CDR3 contains 14 residues. The CDR3 loop is CASSILRRNEKLFF. CDR3 sequence (DNA): TGTGCCAGTAGTATCCTACGGAGAAATGAAAAACTGTTTTTT.

This clonotype was detected only a few times. V is TRBV5-1 and J is TRBJ1-2; D is possibly TRBD1 (5 bases). With 4 bases removed from V and 6 bases from J, the gap between germline ends came to 13 bases. The germline V gene has CDR1 SGHRS and CDR2 YFSETQ. CDR3 size: 13 residues. The CDR3 DNA reads as TGCGCCAGCAGCGGGGACCTTTGCCATGGCTACACCTTC. Residues: CASSGDLCHGYTF.

In the case of this clonotype: This may be a read error: a much more frequent sequence differs by one nucleotide. This chain joins TRBV10-3 and TRBJ2-7; D unclear. This CDR3 comprises 15 residues. CDR1 is ENHRY, CDR2 SYGVKD, per germline. The ends were cut back, 0 bases at V and 2 bases at J, with 11 bases in the middle. In DNA form, the CDR3 reads TGTGCCATCAGTGAGTCCGGGCAGGTGGCCTACGAGCAGTACTTC. Its translation is CAISESGQVAYEQYF.

Of note for this clonotype: The junction does not match germline at one end; this may be a read error. V is TRBV12-3 or TRBV12-4 and J is TRBJ2-7; 10 positions match TRBD1. The CDR3 contains 14 residues. Here the CDR3 DNA reads TGTGCCAACAGTTGGACAGGGGGCTCCTACGAGCAGTACTTC. Its translation: CANSWTGGSYEQYF.

The CDR3 DNA sequence: TGTGCCACCAGTGATGCCGGGACGGTTGTTCGAGAGACCCAGTACTTC. Its translation: CATSDAGTVVRETQYF. This chain links TRBV24-1 with TRBJ2-5; either TRBD1 or TRBD2 may supply D (5 bases each). Germline V gene lookup returns CDR1 KGHDR and CDR2 SFDVKD. The CDR3 consists of 16 residues. V gave up 3 bases and J gave up 4 bases, with 17 bases separating them.

This clonotype has just a few counts. The V call is TRBV14, the J call TRBJ2-7, with D unresolved. The CDR3 has 14 residues. Germline CDR1 is SGHDN and CDR2 is FVKESK. Between the trimmed V and J ends, which lost 0 bases and 4 bases, there was a span of 10 bases. The CDR3: CASSQDVSKYEQYF. CDR3 nucleotides: TGTGCCAGCAGCCAAGATGTTTCGAAGTACGAGCAGTACTTC.

This chain links TRBV5-1 with TRBJ2-5, with 13 bases matching TRBD2. The germline V gene has CDR1 SGHRS and CDR2 YFSETQ. V lost 4 bases and J lost 5; bases outside the gene matches: 5. The CDR3 contains 15 residues. The CDR3 is CASSIGTSGVETQYF. The DNA of the CDR3 is TGCGCCAGCAGCATTGGGACTAGCGGGGTGGAGACCCAGTACTTC. The full variable domain, in which reference TRBV5-1 and TRBJ2-5 provide the parts outside the CDR3, is KAGVTQTPRYLIKTRGQQVTLSCSPISGHRSVSWYQQTPGQGLQFLFEYFSETQRNKGNFPGRFSGRQFSNSRSEMNVSTLELGDSALYLCASSIGTSGVETQYFGPGTRLLVL.

This clonotype was recorded a few times. V usage is TRBV29-1 and J usage is TRBJ1-1, with D hard to call. Per germline, CDR1 SQVTM and CDR2 ANQGSEA. This CDR3 contains 12 residues. Trimming removed 0 bases at V and 2 bases at J, with 4 bases between. This CDR3 is CSVEDGNTEAFF. Written as DNA, the CDR3 is TGCAGCGTTGAAGACGGCAACACTGAAGCTTTCTTT.

V is TRBV5-5 and J is TRBJ1-1; 7 nucleotides align to TRBD1. V shed 4 bases and J 5 bases; nucleotides not matched to a gene: 14. The CDR3 sequence is 16 residues long. The germline gives CDR1 SGHKS, CDR2 YYEKEE (reference sequence). The CDR3 spells CASSPARQGPGTEAFF. The CDR3 DNA reads TGTGCCAGCAGCCCCGCTCGACAGGGTCCGGGGACTGAAGCTTTCTTT.

J is TRBJ1-2 and V is TRBV10-3, with D hard to call. This CDR3 spans 14 amino acids. Trimming shortened V by 0 bases and J by 8 bases, and 13 bases separated the two germline ends. Germline lookup yields CDR1 ENHRY and CDR2 SYGVKD. CDR3 in DNA: TGTGCCATCAGTGAGTCCGCGGGCGGAGGAGGCTACACCTTC. Protein: CAISESAGGGGYTF.

This clonotype has more than one count but fewer than ten. This chain uses TRBV14 with TRBJ1-5; D is ambiguous. CDR1 SGHDN and CDR2 FVKESK come from the germline V gene. The CDR3 loop spans 17 amino acids. V was shortened by 0 bases and J by 0 bases, with 12 bases between the two germline ends. The DNA for the CDR3 is TGTGCCAGCAGCCAAGATGAACGAAATTATAGCAATCAGCCCCAGCATTTT. This encodes CASSQDERNYSNQPQHF.

The rearrangement uses TRBV12-3 or TRBV12-4 and TRBJ1-2; TRBD1 agrees at 10 bases. This CDR3 contains 17 residues. V gave up 0 bases and J gave up 1 base; unmatched junction bases: 5. In nucleotides, the CDR3 is TGTGCCAGCAGTTTAGCTGTCGGACAGGGGGTTAACTATGGCTACACCTTC. Residues: CASSLAVGQGVNYGYTF.

The sample holds a few counts of this clonotype. V and J are TRBV7-9 and TRBJ2-7; D is unresolved. CDR3 length: 13 residues. Deletions cut 1 base from V and 3 bases from J, with 7 bases between. The germline gives CDR1 SEHNR, CDR2 FQNEAQ (reference sequence). CDR3: CASSLGEVYEQYF. As DNA, the CDR3 is TGTGCCAGCAGCTTAGGCGAGGTCTACGAGCAGTACTTC.

The V and J genes are TRBV28 and TRBJ1-2, with D hard to call. The CDR3 runs 13 residues. The germline gives CDR1 MDHEN, CDR2 SYDVKM. V was pared by 6 bases and J by 4 bases, with 12 bases between. CDR3 protein: CASSGRAVYGYTF. CDR3 bases: TGTGCCAGCAGCGGGCGGGCAGTCTATGGCTACACCTTC.

A remark on this clonotype: Germline is not matched at one junction end, which may reflect a read error. The rearrangement links TRBV11-3 to TRBJ2-1, with 7 bases that match TRBD2. Per germline, CDR1 SGHNT and CDR2 YENEEA. There are 18 residues in the CDR3. The CDR3 region has the DNA TGTGCCAGCAGCTTAATTTCCCTATCGGGGGGTTCCTACAATGGGCAGTTCTTC. Encoded protein: CASSLISLSGGSYNGQFF.

V gene TRBV12-3 or TRBV12-4 combines with J gene TRBJ1-2; D possibly corresponds to TRBD1 (6 bases). V lost 5 bases to trimming and J lost 5 bases, with 18 bases between them. The CDR3 length is 15 residues. CDR3 amino acids: CASSNHDRMYYGYTF. In DNA, the CDR3 is TGTGCCAGCAGTAACCACGACAGGATGTATTATGGCTACACCTTC.

This clonotype was observed many times. The chain employs TRBV4-3 and TRBJ1-4; D is possibly TRBD1 (6 bases). The CDR3 consists of 17 residues. Per germline, CDR1 LGHNA and CDR2 YSLEER. V lost 0 bases, J lost 4 bases, and 15 bases lay in between. CDR3: CASSQDPATGLNEKLFF. CDR3 nucleotides: TGCGCCAGCAGCCAAGATCCCGCCACAGGGCTTAATGAAAAACTGTTTTTT.

The rearrangement uses TRBV29-1 and TRBJ2-1; 11 bases agree with TRBD2. CDR3 length: 16 residues. After removal of 1 base from V and 4 bases from J, the junction contained 6 bases not matched to a gene. Germline V gene lookup returns CDR1 SQVTM and CDR2 ANQGSEA. The CDR3 coding sequence is TGCAGCGTTGAAGGGCTAGCGGGAGGTGTTTACAATGAGCAGTTCTTC. This encodes CSVEGLAGGVYNEQFF.

The rearrangement links TRBV5-1 to TRBJ2-3, with 13 bases fitting TRBD2. Unmatched junction bases numbered 8, after V lost 4 bases and J lost 3 bases. The CDR3 contains 17 residues. CDR1 is SGHRS and CDR2 is YFSETQ in the germline V gene. In DNA form, the CDR3 reads TGCGCCAGCAGCCCCCCGACGGGACTAGCGGGGACAGATACGCAGTATTTT. It translates to CASSPPTGLAGTDTQYF.

The chain recombines TRBV6-1 with TRBJ1-2; a weak D match, TRBD1 (5 bases). CDR3 size: 14 residues. V was cut by 1 base and J by 1 base, with 7 bases left in between. Looked up from germline, CDR1 is MNHNS and CDR2 is SASEGT. The CDR3 nucleotides read TGTGCCAGCAGTGAAGGTGGGGGTAACTATGGCTACACCTTC. Translation gives CASSEGGGNYGYTF.

This clonotype has at least ten counts. The rearrangement joins TRBV7-2 to TRBJ2-7, with a possible D match to TRBD2 (5 bases). This CDR3 is built from 14 residues. Germline V CDR1 and CDR2: SGHTA, FQGNSA. V was trimmed by 1 base and J by 3 bases, leaving 10 bases between them. Written as DNA, the CDR3 is TGTGCCAGCAGCTTAGAGGAGGTTTTCTACGAGCAGTACTTC. This sequence encodes CASSLEEVFYEQYF.

The gene calls are TRBV6-1 and TRBJ2-1; no firm D call. The V gene's germline CDR1 is MNHNS and CDR2 SASEGT. With 7 bases removed from V and 2 bases from J, the gap between germline ends came to 12 bases. This CDR3 has 14 residues. For the CDR3, the DNA is TGTGCCAGCATTCCCTCAGGACCCTACAATGAGCAGTTCTTC. It encodes CASIPSGPYNEQFF.

Many counts were recorded for this clonotype. The rearrangement uses TRBV12-3 or TRBV12-4 and TRBJ1-2; D unresolved. This CDR3 has 11 residues. Trimming shortened V by 5 bases and J by 10 bases, and 11 bases separated the two germline ends. The CDR3 region has the DNA TGTGCCAGCAGTCGAATCAGTGACTACACCTTC. It is translated as CASSRISDYTF.

The chain uses TRBV15 and TRBJ2-1; D not certain. V was shortened by 4 bases and J by 7 bases, with 11 bases between the two germline ends. This CDR3 has 13 amino acids. The V gene's germline CDR1 is LNHNV and CDR2 YYDKDF (reference sequence). The CDR3 bases are TGTGCCACCAGCAAGCGTCCGACAAATGAGCAGTTCTTC. It is translated as CATSKRPTNEQFF.